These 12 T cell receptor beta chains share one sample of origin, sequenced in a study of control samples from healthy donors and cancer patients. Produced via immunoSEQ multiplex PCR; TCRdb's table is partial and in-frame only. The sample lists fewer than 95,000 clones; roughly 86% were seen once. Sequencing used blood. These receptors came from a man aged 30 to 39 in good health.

CDR3 bases: TGTGCCAGCAGCGGGCGCACAGATACGCAGTATTTT. It encodes CASSGRTDTQYF. This sequence joins TRBV9 and TRBJ2-3, with D uncertain. The CDR3 sequence is 12 residues long. Trimming shortened V by 3 bases and J by 1 base, and 3 bases separated the two germline ends. Germline assignment: CDR1 SGDLS and CDR2 YYNGEE.

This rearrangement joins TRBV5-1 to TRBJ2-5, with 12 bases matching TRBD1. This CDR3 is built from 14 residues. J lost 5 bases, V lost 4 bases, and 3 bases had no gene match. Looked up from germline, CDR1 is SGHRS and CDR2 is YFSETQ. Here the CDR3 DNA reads TGCGCCAGCAGCCTGGGACAGGGGGCTGAGACCCAGTACTTC. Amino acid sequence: CASSLGQGAETQYF.

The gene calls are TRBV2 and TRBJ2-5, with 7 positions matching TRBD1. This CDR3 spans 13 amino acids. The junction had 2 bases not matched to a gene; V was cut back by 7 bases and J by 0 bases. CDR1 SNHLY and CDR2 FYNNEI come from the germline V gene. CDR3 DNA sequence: TGTGCCAGCACGGGACAGTACCAAGAGACCCAGTACTTC. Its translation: CASTGQYQETQYF.

The CDR3 DNA reads as TGTGCCAGCAGTTACGACAGGAATAGCAATCAGCCCCAGCATTTT. It is translated as CASSYDRNSNQPQHF. The chain couples TRBV6-5 to TRBJ1-5; perhaps TRBD1 as D (6 bases). The V gene's germline CDR1 is MNHEY and CDR2 SVGAGI. The V end was cut by 2 bases, the J end by 0 bases, with 8 bases between. CDR3 length: 15 residues.

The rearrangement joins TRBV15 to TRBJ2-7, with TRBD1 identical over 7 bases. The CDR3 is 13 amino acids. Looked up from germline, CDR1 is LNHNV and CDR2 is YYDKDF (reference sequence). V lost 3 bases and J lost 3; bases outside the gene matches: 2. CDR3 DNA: TGTGCCACCAGCAGGGACAGGAACTACGAGCAGTACTTC. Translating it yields CATSRDRNYEQYF. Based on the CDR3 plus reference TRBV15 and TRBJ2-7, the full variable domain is DAMVIQNPRYQVTQFGKPVTLSCSQTLNHNVMYWYQQKSSQAPKLLFHYYDKDFNNEADTPDNFQSRRPNTSFCFLDIRSPGLGDTAMYLCATSRDRNYEQYFGPGTRLTVT.

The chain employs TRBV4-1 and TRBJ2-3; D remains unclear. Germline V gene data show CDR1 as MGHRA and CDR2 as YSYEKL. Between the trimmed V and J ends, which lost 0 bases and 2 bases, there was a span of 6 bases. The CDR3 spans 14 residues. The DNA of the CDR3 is TGCGCCAGCAGCCAAGAAGGGTCCACAGATACGCAGTATTTT. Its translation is CASSQEGSTDTQYF.

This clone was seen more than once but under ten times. Here the CDR3 reads CAWSVRQGTAAFF. For the CDR3, the DNA is TGTGCCTGGAGTGTACGGCAGGGGACCGCAGCTTTCTTT. This chain links TRBV30 with TRBJ1-1; weak D call: TRBD1 (6 bases). Trimming took off 0 bases at V and 10 bases at J, with 15 bases between the two ends. The CDR3 sequence is 13 residues long. The germline gives CDR1 GTSNPN, CDR2 SVGIG (reference sequence).

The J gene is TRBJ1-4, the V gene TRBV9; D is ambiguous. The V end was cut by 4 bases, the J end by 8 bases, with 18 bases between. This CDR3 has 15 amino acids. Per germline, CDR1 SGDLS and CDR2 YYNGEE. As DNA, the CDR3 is TGTGCCAGCAGCCCGGCCTTGGGCAAGGTGGAAAAACTGTTTTTT. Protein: CASSPALGKVEKLFF.

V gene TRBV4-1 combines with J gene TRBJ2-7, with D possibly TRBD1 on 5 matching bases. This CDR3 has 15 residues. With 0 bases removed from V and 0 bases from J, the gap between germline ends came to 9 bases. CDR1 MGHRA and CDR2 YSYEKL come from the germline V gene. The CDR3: CASSQDRTSSYEQYF. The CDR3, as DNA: TGCGCCAGCAGCCAAGATAGGACATCCTCCTACGAGCAGTACTTC.

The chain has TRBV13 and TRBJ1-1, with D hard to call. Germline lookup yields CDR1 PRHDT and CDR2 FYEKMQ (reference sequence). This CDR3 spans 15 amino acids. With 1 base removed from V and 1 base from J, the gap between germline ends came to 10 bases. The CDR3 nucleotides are TGTGCCAGCAGCTTAGTAGGGAACGGGAACACTGAAGCTTTCTTT. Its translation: CASSLVGNGNTEAFF.

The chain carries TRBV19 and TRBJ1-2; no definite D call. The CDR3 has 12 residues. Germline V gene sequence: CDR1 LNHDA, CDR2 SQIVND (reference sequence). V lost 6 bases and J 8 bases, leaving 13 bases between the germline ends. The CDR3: CASRDLTRGYTF. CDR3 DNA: TGTGCCAGTAGAGATCTTACAAGGGGCTACACCTTC.

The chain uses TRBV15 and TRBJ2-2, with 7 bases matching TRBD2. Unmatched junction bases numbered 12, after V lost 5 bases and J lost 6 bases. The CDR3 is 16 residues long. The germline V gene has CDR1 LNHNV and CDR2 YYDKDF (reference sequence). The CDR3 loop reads CATSVSVGRVSGELFF. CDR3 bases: TGTGCCACCAGCGTTTCCGTAGGGAGGGTTTCCGGGGAGCTGTTTTTT.